What follows is one T cell receptor (beta chain) and its context. The sample comes from a study of blood T cell repertoires in COVID-19. Turning to the study itself: PBMCs, B-cell-depleted T cells, or T cells were the source of the cDNA or gDNA that made up the material.

The CDR3 runs to 14 residues. J gave up 4 bases and V 0 bases, and 1 base lay outside the gene matches. Germline-derived CDR1 and CDR2 are SNHLY and FYNNEI. The method was immunoSEQ multiplex PCR; TCRdb's version includes in-frame clones alone and lacks a portion of them. The sample contains over 85,000 clones, approximately 86% of which appear only once. The J gene is TRBJ2-3, the V gene TRBV2; TRBD2 matches at 7 bases. The sequence was obtained from a male donor with acute or convalescent COVID-19. Material for sequencing was peripheral blood. The CDR3 region is CASSEAGLADTQYF. Here the CDR3 DNA reads TGTGCCAGCAGTGAAGCCGGACTAGCAGATACGCAGTATTTT.